Given below is one TCR beta chain in context. This record belongs to a study of blood T cell repertoires in COVID-19. The overall study: The origin of the acute and convalescent COVID-19 samples was the United States, Italy and Spain. The analysed material was cDNA or gDNA that came from T cells, B-cell-depleted T cells, or PBMCs.

Profiled with immunoSEQ multiplex PCR; TCRdb holds only in-frame clones, not every one. The data show approximately 82,000 clones, around 80% seen once. V lost 6 bases and J lost 4, with 19 bases in between. From germline, CDR1 is SGHRS and CDR2 YFSETQ. The CDR3 has 15 amino acids. The TCR was taken from a woman in her sixties or seventies with acute or convalescent COVID-19. Material: peripheral blood. The chain recombines TRBV5-1 with TRBJ2-5, with D maybe TRBD2 (6 bases). The CDR3 sequence is CASTSGRGVGETQYF. CDR3 nucleotide sequence: TGCGCCAGCACGAGCGGGCGAGGGGTCGGAGAGACCCAGTACTTC. Supplemented by reference TRBV5-1 and TRBJ2-5, the full variable domain reads KAGVTQTPRYLIKTRGQQVTLSCSPISGHRSVSWYQQTPGQGLQFLFEYFSETQRNKGNFPGRFSGRQFSNSRSEMNVSTLELGDSALYLCASTSGRGVGETQYFGPGTRLLVL.